The 27 T cell receptor beta chains reported below all come from one sample, sequenced in a study of cytomegalovirus exposure and HLA in healthy donors. Repertoires were generated with immunoSEQ multiplex PCR, while TCRdb's copy carries only in-frame clones and drops some. The sample lists hundreds of thousands of clones; 80% to 90% were seen once. Sequenced material: PBMCs. The source of these receptors is a woman between 18 and 29 years old in good health and CMV-seronegative.

The chain uses TRBV5-1 and TRBJ2-1; TRBD1 agrees at 10 bases. The CDR3 sequence is 15 residues long. Germline CDR1 is SGHRS and CDR2 is YFSETQ. After removal of 4 bases from V and 6 bases from J, the junction contained 7 bases not matched to a gene. In DNA, the CDR3 is TGCGCCAGCAGCACCCGGGACAGGGGATTCAATGAGCAGTTCTTC. Translating gives CASSTRDRGFNEQFF.

The J gene is TRBJ1-2, the V gene TRBV29-1, with D maybe TRBD1 (5 bases). CDR1 and CDR2 from the germline V gene are SQVTM and ANQGSEA. The ends were cut back, 7 bases at V and 5 bases at J, with 11 bases in the middle. This CDR3 is built from 11 residues. The CDR3 coding sequence is TGCAGCGGGTTGGGACTTTATGGCTACACCTTC. It translates to CSGLGLYGYTF.

The chain carries TRBV14 and TRBJ1-2, with D unresolved. The CDR3 has 16 amino acids. Germline loops: CDR1 SGHDN, CDR2 FVKESK. The V and J ends lost 1 base and 0 bases respectively, with 12 bases between them. The CDR3 loop reads CASSQVELKANYGYTF. The DNA for the CDR3 is TGTGCCAGCAGCCAAGTTGAGTTAAAAGCTAACTATGGCTACACCTTC.

The rearrangement joins TRBV28 to TRBJ1-2; 9 nucleotides match TRBD1. This CDR3 comprises 14 residues. Germline-derived CDR1 and CDR2 are MDHEN and SYDVKM. The trim removed 8 bases at V and 5 bases at J, leaving 9 bases unmatched. CDR3 in DNA: TGTGCCAGCGGATTAGGGACAGGGCGGTATGGCTACACCTTC. It encodes CASGLGTGRYGYTF.

The chain couples TRBV9 to TRBJ2-3; unclear D gene. This CDR3 region has 15 residues. V was shortened by 4 bases and J by 0 bases, with 12 bases between the two germline ends. Germline CDR1 reads SGDLS; CDR2 reads YYNGEE. In DNA, the CDR3 is TGTGCCAGCAGCCCCCGAGGATTTAGCACAGATACGCAGTATTTT. This codes for CASSPRGFSTDTQYF.

This clone was found once. The chain couples TRBV5-6 to TRBJ1-1; TRBD1 is a possible D gene (6 bases). The V gene lost 4 bases and the J gene lost 11 bases, with 18 bases spanning the gap. In germline, CDR1 is SGHDT, CDR2 YYEEEE. The CDR3 contains 13 residues. CDR3: CASSLPTGLDAFF. The CDR3 bases are TGTGCCAGCAGCCTTCCGACAGGTTTGGATGCTTTCTTT.

The chain links TRBV28 to TRBJ1-5; no clear D. V shed 10 bases and J shed 3 bases, with 19 bases lying between them. This CDR3 is built from 15 residues. Germline V CDR1 and CDR2: MDHEN, SYDVKM. CDR3 sequence: CATRIRGTPNQPQHF. In DNA form, the CDR3 reads TGTGCCACCCGAATTCGGGGAACCCCCAATCAGCCCCAGCATTTT.

The CDR3 nucleotides are TGTGCCAGCAGTTTAGGGGGGACAGGGGAGCAGCCCCAGCATTTT. This gives the protein CASSLGGTGEQPQHF. The V gene is TRBV28, the J gene TRBJ1-5; 10 bases line up with TRBD1. J lost 7 bases, V lost 2 bases, and 5 bases had no gene match. This CDR3 region has 15 residues. The germline V gene encodes CDR1 MDHEN and CDR2 SYDVKM. Combining the CDR3 with reference TRBV28 and TRBJ1-5 gives the whole variable domain DVKVTQSSRYLVKRTGEKVFLECVQDMDHENMFWYRQDPGLGLRLIYFSYDVKMKEKGDIPEGYSVSREKKERFSLILESASTNQTSMYLCASSLGGTGEQPQHFGDGTRLSIL.

The chain combines TRBV7-3 with TRBJ2-1, with 8 bases matching TRBD1. Germline CDR1 is SGHTA and CDR2 is FQGTGA. Germline trimming cut 5 bases from V and 0 bases from J; bases unmatched to any gene: 3. The CDR3 sequence is 15 residues long. CDR3 region: CASSLTGGSYNEQFF. CDR3 coding DNA: TGTGCCAGCAGCCTTACAGGGGGCTCCTACAATGAGCAGTTCTTC.

The V gene is TRBV6-5, the J gene TRBJ1-5; weak D call: TRBD1 (5 bases). This CDR3 has 14 amino acids. Looked up from germline, CDR1 is MNHEY and CDR2 is SVGAGI. Trimming shortened V by 5 bases and J by 7 bases, and 15 bases separated the two germline ends. The CDR3 DNA sequence: TGTGCCAGCAGTATAAGGACGGGGGTCCAGCCCCAGCATTTT. It translates to CASSIRTGVQPQHF.

V is TRBV27 and J is TRBJ2-1; TRBD1 is a possible D gene (7 bases). Germline V gene data show CDR1 as MNHEY and CDR2 as SMNVEV (reference sequence). The CDR3 contains 15 residues. Between the trimmed V and J ends, which lost 7 bases and 4 bases, there was a span of 17 bases. The CDR3, as DNA: TGTGCCAGCACCCTCGGAGGGGGCGCATACAATGAGCAGTTCTTC. It is translated as CASTLGGGAYNEQFF.

In this sample, this clone turned up a few times. V usage is TRBV7-9 and J usage is TRBJ2-5; D might be TRBD1 (6 bases). This CDR3 region has 14 residues. The germline V and J ends were trimmed by 5 bases and 0 bases, with 10 bases remaining between them. Germline CDR1 SEHNR, CDR2 FQNEAQ (reference sequence). CDR3 sequence reads: CASSHHRDQETQYF. The CDR3 nucleotides read TGTGCCAGCAGCCACCACAGGGACCAAGAGACCCAGTACTTC.

The J gene is TRBJ2-1, the V gene TRBV7-9; 7 nucleotides agree with TRBD1. The CDR3 length is 14 residues. Trimming at V came to 7 bases and at J to 0 bases, leaving 3 bases not matched to a gene. CDR1 is SEHNR and CDR2 is FQNEAQ in the germline V gene (reference sequence). CDR3 in DNA: TGTGCCAGCAACAACAGGGGCTCCTACAATGAGCAGTTCTTC. Protein: CASNNRGSYNEQFF.

The chain couples TRBV5-1 to TRBJ2-5; 7 nucleotides agree with TRBD2. Germline values: CDR1 SGHRS, CDR2 YFSETQ. The CDR3 loop spans 15 amino acids. V shed 3 bases and J 5 bases; nucleotides not matched to a gene: 10. As DNA, the CDR3 is TGCGCCAGCAGCTCCGAGGGAGGGCCCGGGGAGACCCAGTACTTC. Its translation: CASSSEGGPGETQYF.

The V gene is TRBV25-1, the J gene TRBJ2-1; 10 nucleotides agree with TRBD2. Germline V gives CDR1 MGHDK, CDR2 SYGVNS. V dropped 8 bases and J dropped 7; count of bases not matched to a gene: 14. There are 16 residues in the CDR3. The CDR3 spells CASYGTSGTQMNEQFF. In nucleotides, the CDR3 is TGTGCCAGCTACGGTACTAGCGGGACCCAGATGAATGAGCAGTTCTTC.

The rearrangement joins TRBV5-1 to TRBJ1-1; 9 nucleotides match TRBD1. The CDR3 consists of 15 residues. Germline V gives CDR1 SGHRS, CDR2 YFSETQ. V was clipped by 4 bases and J by 4 bases; unmatched bases: 8. The CDR3 nucleotides are TGCGCCAGCAGCAACCGGGACAGGGCCTTCACTGAAGCTTTCTTT. As protein: CASSNRDRAFTEAFF.

The chain joins TRBV13 to TRBJ2-7; TRBD2 might be the D (5 bases). Deletions cut 5 bases from V and 2 bases from J, with 16 bases between. The CDR3 length is 15 residues. Germline-derived CDR1 and CDR2 are PRHDT and FYEKMQ (reference sequence). The CDR3 here is CASSQRWTGTYEQYF. The CDR3 bases are TGTGCCAGCAGCCAGCGCTGGACGGGAACCTACGAGCAGTACTTC.

This chain links TRBV6-7 with TRBJ2-7; the D is unclear. TRBV6-7 is flagged as an ORF with uncertain function. Trimming shortened V by 5 bases and J by 6 bases, and 17 bases separated the two germline ends. The CDR3 covers 14 residues. This CDR3 is CASSLEARSGEQYF. The CDR3 region has the DNA TGTGCCAGCAGTCTAGAGGCCAGATCGGGCGAGCAGTACTTC.

This clone was observed a few times. V usage is TRBV10-3 and J usage is TRBJ2-7; possible D gene TRBD1, 6 bases. Germline CDR1 reads ENHRY; CDR2 reads SYGVKD. The CDR3 is 13 amino acids. Trimming shortened V by 4 bases and J by 2 bases, and 9 bases separated the two germline ends. The CDR3 DNA reads TGTGCCATCAGTGGCAGGGGCACCTACGAGCAGTACTTC. Translated, it gives CAISGRGTYEQYF.

V usage is TRBV4-2 and J usage is TRBJ2-7; TRBD2 is a possible D gene (5 bases). Germline loops: CDR1 LGHNA, CDR2 YNFKEQ. CDR3 length: 15 residues. The V and J ends lost 0 bases and 4 bases respectively, with 13 bases between them. In DNA form, the CDR3 reads TGTGCCAGCAGCCAAGATCGGGGTACATCGTACGAGCAGTACTTC. This sequence encodes CASSQDRGTSYEQYF.

The rearrangement links TRBV6-5 to TRBJ2-7; 10 bases are shared with TRBD1. V lost 8 bases to trimming and J lost 0 bases; unmatched junction nucleotides: 4. The CDR3 has 14 amino acids. The germline CDR1 and CDR2 sequences are MNHEY and SVGAGI. DNA of the CDR3: TGTGCCAGCGGCCGGACAGGGGGCTCCTACGAGCAGTACTTC. This sequence encodes CASGRTGGSYEQYF.

The rearrangement joins TRBV27 to TRBJ2-1, with 9 positions matching TRBD1. V was pared by 6 bases and J by 4 bases, with 10 bases of the junction left unmatched. Germline CDR1 and CDR2: MNHEY and SMNVEV (reference sequence). The CDR3 has 16 residues. The CDR3 bases are TGTGCCAGCAGCCGCCCCCGGACAGGGGATTACAATGAGCAGTTCTTC. This sequence encodes CASSRPRTGDYNEQFF.

To note about this clone: Other nucleotide sequences in the sample specify the same CDR3. The genes are TRBV11-2 and TRBJ2-1; TRBD1 agrees at 7 bases. Per the germline V gene, CDR1 is SGHAT and CDR2 is FQNNGV. The CDR3 is 13 amino acids. The V gene end was trimmed by 5 bases and the J gene end by 4 bases; junction bases not matched to a gene: 2. CDR3 nucleotide sequence: TGTGCCAGCAGCCCCAGGGGGTACAATGAGCAGTTCTTC. This translates into CASSPRGYNEQFF. Drawing the rest from reference TRBV11-2 and TRBJ2-1, the complete variable domain is EAGVAQSPRYKIIEKRQSVAFWCNPISGHATLYWYQQILGQGPKLLIQFQNNGVVDDSQLPKDRFSAERLKGVDSTLKIQPAKLEDSAVYLCASSPRGYNEQFFGPGTRLTVL.

The chain employs TRBV5-1 and TRBJ2-7; 7 nucleotides align to TRBD2. Germline V lookup: CDR1 SGHRS, CDR2 YFSETQ. The length of the CDR3 is 16 residues. With V trimmed by 4 bases and J by 0 bases, 10 bases remained unmatched. CDR3 nucleotide sequence: TGCGCCAGCAGCCCTATGGGGGGGGACGTCTCCTACGAGCAGTACTTC. This gives the protein CASSPMGGDVSYEQYF.

The J gene is TRBJ2-7, the V gene TRBV30; D gene uncertain. V lost 5 bases, J lost 5 bases, and 13 bases lay in between. Looked up from germline, CDR1 is GTSNPN and CDR2 is SVGIG (reference sequence). The length of the CDR3 is 12 residues. The CDR3 coding sequence is TGTGCCTGGGACTCCCCTATCCACGAGCAGTACTTC. It codes for CAWDSPIHEQYF.

The chain combines TRBV18 with TRBJ1-1, with D tentatively TRBD1 (5 bases). This CDR3 contains 14 residues. CDR1 KGHSH and CDR2 LQKENI come from the germline V gene. The V and J ends lost 2 bases and 10 bases respectively, with 17 bases between them. Here the CDR3 reads CASSPNEGRLGAFF. The CDR3 nucleotides read TGTGCCAGCTCACCAAATGAGGGGAGGCTGGGAGCTTTCTTT.

The genes are TRBV27 and TRBJ2-3, with 12 bases identical to TRBD2. The trim removed 6 bases at V and 3 bases at J, leaving 10 bases unmatched. The CDR3 loop spans 17 amino acids. Germline V gives CDR1 MNHEY, CDR2 SMNVEV (reference sequence). The CDR3 reads CASSQRTSGISTDTQYF. Here the CDR3 DNA reads TGTGCCAGCAGCCAAAGGACTAGCGGGATTAGTACAGATACGCAGTATTTT.